The clone carrying this TCR beta chain was detected ten times or more. Each CDR3 protein is one row after TCRdb ran MiXCR on the RT-PCR reads. This table has more than 600,000 distinct CDR3 sequences, approximately 14% appearing once. Germline trimming cut 6 bases from V and 4 bases from J; bases unmatched to any gene: 4. The CDR3 sequence is 14 residues long. The germline V gene has CDR1 SQVTM and CDR2 ANQGSEA. The specimen was memory CD4+ T cells from blood. V and J are TRBV29-1 and TRBJ2-5, with TRBD2 matching over 14 bases. The sequence was obtained from a female donor in good health, serving as a healthy control. The CDR3 DNA follows: TGCAGCGTGGGGACTAGCGGGGGCGGAGAGACCCAGTACTTC. Translated, it gives CSVGTSGGGETQYF.